One T cell receptor beta chain is described in this entry. Some clones are missing from TCRdb's copy, which holds only in-frame ones; the method was immunoSEQ multiplex PCR. The profile shows 95,000 to 110,000 clones, roughly 90% of them singletons. The sample belongs to a study of T cell changes during pregnancy in multiple sclerosis. CDR1 and CDR2 (germline): SGHTA, FQGNSA. The CDR3 is 15 amino acids. V lost 8 bases and J lost 5, with 21 bases in between. The clonotype was recovered from a female donor in good health, enrolled as a control in a pregnancy study. The chain recombines TRBV7-2 with TRBJ1-2; a possible D gene is TRBD1 (5 bases). Sequenced here: peripheral blood, sampled in the third trimester of pregnancy. In DNA, the CDR3 is TGTGCCAGCCTGACACCTCATGGGACTCGGTATGGCTACACCTTC. This gives the protein CASLTPHGTRYGYTF.